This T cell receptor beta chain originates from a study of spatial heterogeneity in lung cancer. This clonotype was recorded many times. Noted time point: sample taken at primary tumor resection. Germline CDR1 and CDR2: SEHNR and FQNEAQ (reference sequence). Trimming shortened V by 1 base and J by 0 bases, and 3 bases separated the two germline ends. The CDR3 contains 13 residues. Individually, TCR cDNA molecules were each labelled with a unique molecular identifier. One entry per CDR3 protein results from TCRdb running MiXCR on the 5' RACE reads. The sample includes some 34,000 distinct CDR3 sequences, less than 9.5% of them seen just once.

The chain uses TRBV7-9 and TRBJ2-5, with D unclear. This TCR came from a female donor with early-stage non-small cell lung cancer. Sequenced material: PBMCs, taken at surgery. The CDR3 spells CASSLGYQETQYF. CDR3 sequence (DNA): TGTGCCAGCAGCTTAGGGTACCAAGAGACCCAGTACTTC.